This T cell receptor (beta chain) was sequenced for a study of T cells in Graves' hyperthyroidism and ophthalmopathy. Study context: Specimen type is peripheral blood, collected at initial diagnosis prior to any treatment.

The CDR3 runs 16 residues. Losses at the gene ends were 6 bases for V and 3 bases for J; bases not matched to a gene: 7. Germline V CDR1 and CDR2: DFQATT, SNEGSKA (reference sequence). What was amplified from RNA transcripts were TCR beta CDR3 regions. During a first-round RT-PCR of the TCR CDR3, the HTBI primer set was used. TCRdb itself ran the multiplex PCR reads through MiXCR, one entry per CDR3 protein. The sample records under 350,000 distinct CDR3 sequences, under 25% being singletons. This clonotype came up many times. The sequencing input was blood. The TCR originated in a woman aged 45-65 years with Graves' hyperthyroidism. J is TRBJ2-3 and V is TRBV20-1, with 15 bases that match TRBD2. In DNA, the CDR3 is TGCAGTGCCGTCCCCGGGACTAGCGGGAGGACAGATACGCAGTATTTT. Translation gives CSAVPGTSGRTDTQYF.